These 5 T cell receptor beta chains originate from one sample sequenced in a study of blood T cells in healthy people across ages. PCR was performed a second time for 7 to 11 cycles using a sample-barcoded 5' primer and a J-beta primer mix. One entry per CDR3 protein results from TCRdb running MiXCR on the 5' RACE reads. The sample lists 1,300,000 or so distinct CDR3 sequences, 45% to 70% occurring once. The specimen was blood. The receptors here all came from a man younger than 35 in good health.

This clonotype has only a few counts. The chain uses TRBV28 and TRBJ1-2; the match to TRBD1 covers 9 bases. CDR1 and CDR2 from the germline V gene are MDHEN and SYDVKM. With V trimmed by 5 bases and J by 5 bases, 9 bases remained unmatched. The CDR3 loop spans 15 amino acids. The CDR3 sequence is CASSVISQGAYGYTF. The DNA of the CDR3 is TGTGCCAGCAGTGTAATTTCACAGGGGGCTTATGGCTACACCTTC.

This clonotype was recorded a few times. The V call is TRBV5-5, the J call TRBJ2-1, with no clear D. This CDR3 has 12 amino acids. Trimming shortened V by 4 bases and J by 7 bases, and 9 bases separated the two germline ends. The V gene's germline CDR1 is SGHKS and CDR2 YYEKEE (reference sequence). Written as DNA, the CDR3 is TGTGCCAGCAGCCCGGCTTGGAATGAGCAGTTCTTC. Amino acid sequence: CASSPAWNEQFF.

This clonotype was detected only once. The chain uses TRBV4-2 and TRBJ2-5; TRBD1 aligns across 9 bases. The CDR3 loop spans 16 amino acids. The V and J ends lost 11 bases and 4 bases, in that order; junction bases with no gene match: 17. The germline CDR1 and CDR2 sequences are LGHNA and YNFKEQ. CDR3 residues: CARAGWGQGFRETQYF. CDR3 sequence (DNA): TGTGCCCGGGCGGGTTGGGGACAGGGCTTCAGAGAGACCCAGTACTTC.

The chain is built from TRBV4-1 and TRBJ2-4; D might be TRBD1 or TRBD2, each matching 5 bases. Trimming pared 0 bases from V and 13 bases from J, leaving 22 bases between. The CDR3 runs to 16 residues. Germline V lookup: CDR1 MGHRA, CDR2 YSYEKL. For the CDR3, the DNA is TGCGCCAGCAGCCAAGATGGCAGGGTGGGGGATAAGGAGCAGTACTTC. Protein sequence: CASSQDGRVGDKEQYF.

This clonotype was seen a few times. This chain uses TRBV29-1 with TRBJ2-3; no definite D call. V lost 4 bases, J lost 6 bases, and 20 bases lay in between. CDR1 SQVTM and CDR2 ANQGSEA come from the germline V gene. CDR3 length: 15 amino acids. The CDR3 coding sequence is TGCAGCGTTGTGGCTCAGTCTGATAGACTGGATACGCAGTATTTT. Encoded protein: CSVVAQSDRLDTQYF.